The text below deals with one TCR beta chain. Its antigen remains unidentified. TCRdb called the reads again in MiXCR, with one record for every CDR3 protein. The table has approximately 500,000 distinct CDR3 sequences, 16% seen once. This sample is drawn from a study of T cell repertoires in cytomegalovirus infection. Overall study findings and caveats: Identification of carriers of CMV plus the relevant HLA was achieved through cumulative public TCR beta family frequency.

The TCR sequence derives from a human donor in good health (CMV status not recorded). Some clones in this sample may be carry-over from other donors' samples. Sequences were obtained from CD8+ T cells from PBMCs.

CDR3 amino acids: CASSKGLAEPYEQYF. In DNA, the CDR3 is TGTGCCAGCAGCAAGGGACTAGCGGAGCCCTACGAGCAGTACTTC. This rearrangement joins TRBV11-2 to TRBJ2-7, with 11 bases lining up with TRBD2. V lost 5 bases and J lost 2; bases outside the gene matches: 5. Germline loops: CDR1 SGHAT, CDR2 FQNNGV. The CDR3 spans 15 residues.